What follows describes a single T cell receptor (beta chain). Its antigen is unidentified. The source of the sample is a study of cytomegalovirus exposure and HLA in healthy donors. General study results and limits: Later work associated more than 15,000 TCR beta sequences with HLA alleles at 0.05 false discovery rate.

The PCR had 60 Vbeta and 13 Jbeta primers. Clones were sequenced by immunoSEQ multiplex PCR, and TCRdb holds only the in-frame ones, with some missing. The profile covers 100,000 to 150,000 clones, with roughly four fifths appearing a single time and 1.2% taken by the ten largest. The CDR3 consists of 18 residues. Germline CDR1 reads SGHVS; CDR2 reads FQNEAQ. This chain links TRBV7-8 with TRBJ2-5, with 14 bases that match TRBD2. The DNA matches TRBJ2-7 better at its end, which makes the J call doubtful. The source material was PBMCs. This sequence was found in a girl aged 2 to 9 in good health and CMV-seronegative. The CDR3, as DNA: TGTGCCAGCAGCACCCCGGGACTAGCGGGAGAAGAACCCCACGAGCAGTACTTC. It yields the protein CASSTPGLAGEEPHEQYF.